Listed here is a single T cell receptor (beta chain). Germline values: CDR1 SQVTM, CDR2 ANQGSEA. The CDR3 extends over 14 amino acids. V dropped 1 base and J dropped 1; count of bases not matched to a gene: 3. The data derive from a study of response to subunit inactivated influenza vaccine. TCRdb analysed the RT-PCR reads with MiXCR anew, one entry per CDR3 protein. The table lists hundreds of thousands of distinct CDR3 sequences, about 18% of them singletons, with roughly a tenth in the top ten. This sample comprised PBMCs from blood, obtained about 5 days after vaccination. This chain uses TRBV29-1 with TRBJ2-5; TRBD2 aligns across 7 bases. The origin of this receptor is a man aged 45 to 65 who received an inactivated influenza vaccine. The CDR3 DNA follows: TGCAGCGTTGAAGGACCGGGGGGCCAAGAGACCCAGTACTTC. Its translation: CSVEGPGGQETQYF. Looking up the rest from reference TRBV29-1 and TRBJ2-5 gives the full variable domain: SAVISQKPSRDICQRGTSLTIQCQVDSQVTMMFWYRQQPGQSLTLIATANQGSEATYESGFVIDKFPISRPNLTFSTLTVSNMSPEDSSIYLCSVEGPGGQETQYFGPGTRLLVL.